These 19 T cell receptor beta chains were all obtained from the same sample, sequenced in a study of CD8+ T cells in alopecia areata. Treatment specified: oral pan-JAK inhibitor, 5-10 mg twice daily. Reverse transcription of extracted RNA yielded cDNA, which provided the sequencing template. Here immunoSEQ multiplex PCR was the method, and the copy in TCRdb shows in-frame clones only, minus some. The data show around 300,000 clones, 60% seen once. The sequencing used CD4+ T cells sorted from blood, collected at week 52, from a patient treated with tofacitinib. These receptors were obtained from a human donor with alopecia areata.

This clone was counted a few times. The rearrangement links TRBV30 to TRBJ1-5; D is unclear. CDR1 and CDR2 (germline): GTSNPN, SVGIG (reference sequence). Trimming stripped 0 bases from V and 6 bases from J, with 12 bases between. There are 14 residues in the CDR3. CDR3: CAWSVAGWGQPQHF. CDR3 in DNA: TGTGCCTGGAGTGTAGCAGGATGGGGTCAGCCCCAGCATTTT.

This clone has a handful of counts. The chain carries TRBV2 and TRBJ2-3, with D possibly TRBD2 on 6 matching bases. V gave up 6 bases and J gave up 0 bases, with 10 bases separating them. CDR1 SNHLY and CDR2 FYNNEI come from the germline V gene. The length of the CDR3 is 14 residues. CDR3 sequence reads: CASRGLPSTDTQYF. For the CDR3, the DNA is TGTGCCAGCAGGGGACTCCCTAGCACAGATACGCAGTATTTT.

This clone was counted once. The V call is TRBV7-2, the J call TRBJ2-7, with D unclear. The V gene lost 2 bases and the J gene lost 6 bases, with 11 bases spanning the gap. In germline, CDR1 is SGHTA, CDR2 FQGNSA. The CDR3 totals 13 residues. The CDR3 region has the DNA TGTGCCAGCAGCTTACAATTTATCGGCGAGCAGTACTTC. Its translation: CASSLQFIGEQYF.

The chain combines TRBV19 with TRBJ2-7; 12 bases map to TRBD1. Germline CDR1 LNHDA, CDR2 SQIVND (reference sequence). This CDR3 is 15 amino acids long. V lost 5 bases, J lost 6 bases, and 8 bases stayed unmatched. This chain's CDR3 is CASSFPGQGALEQYF. The DNA for the CDR3 is TGTGCCAGTAGTTTCCCGGGACAGGGGGCTCTCGAGCAGTACTTC.

Many counts were recorded for this clone. This chain joins TRBV6-6 and TRBJ2-1; perhaps D is TRBD1 or TRBD2 (6 bases each). Trimming took off 6 bases at V and 8 bases at J, with 8 bases between the two ends. This CDR3 region has 11 residues. The germline V gene has CDR1 MNHNY and CDR2 SVGAGI (reference sequence). For the CDR3, the DNA is TGTGCCAGCAGGGAGGGGGATGAGCAGTTCTTC. The encoded protein is CASREGDEQFF.

The chain carries TRBV29-1 and TRBJ1-5; D not certain. Per the germline V gene, CDR1 is SQVTM and CDR2 is ANQGSEA. This CDR3 comprises 13 residues. The V gene lost 6 bases and the J gene lost 0 bases, with 9 bases spanning the gap. CDR3 nucleotide sequence: TGCAGCGTGGTAAAGGATAGCAATCAGCCCCAGCATTTT. Translating gives CSVVKDSNQPQHF.

This chain joins TRBV2 and TRBJ2-5; D tentatively reads TRBD1 or TRBD2 (5 bases each). The CDR3 extends over 14 amino acids. Germline V lookup: CDR1 SNHLY, CDR2 FYNNEI. Trimming left V 8 bases short and J 0 bases short, with 13 bases between. The CDR3 here is CASRRGTYQETQYF. CDR3 DNA: TGTGCCAGCCGTCGGGGCACCTACCAAGAGACCCAGTACTTC. The full variable domain, its missing parts supplied by reference TRBV2 and TRBJ2-5, is EPEVTQTPSHQVTQMGQEVILRCVPISNHLYFYWYRQILGQKVEFLVSFYNNEISEKSEIFDDQFSVERPDGSNFTLKIRSTKLEDSAMYFCASRRGTYQETQYFGPGTRLLVL.

J is TRBJ1-5 and V is TRBV30; D may be TRBD1 (6 bases). V was pared by 2 bases and J by 0 bases, with 14 bases between. CDR3 length: 16 amino acids. From germline, CDR1 is GTSNPN and CDR2 SVGIG (reference sequence). In DNA, the CDR3 is TGTGCCTGGAGTATGGGGGGACATTATAGCAATCAGCCCCAGCATTTT. It yields the protein CAWSMGGHYSNQPQHF. Full variable domain (rest looked up from reference TRBV30 and TRBJ1-5): SQTIHQWPATLVQPVGSPLSLECTVEGTSNPNLYWYRQAAGRGLQLLFYSVGIGQISSEVPQNLSASRPQDRQFILSSKKLLLSDSGFYLCAWSMGGHYSNQPQHFGDGTRLSIL.

This chain connects TRBV27 to TRBJ1-5; 7 nucleotides line up with TRBD1. The length of the CDR3 is 15 residues. Trimming took 2 bases from V and 3 from J; bases not matched to a gene: 4. Germline V gene data show CDR1 as MNHEY and CDR2 as SMNVEV (reference sequence). The CDR3: CASSLNRGANQPQHF. As DNA, the CDR3 is TGTGCCAGCAGTTTAAACAGGGGAGCCAATCAGCCCCAGCATTTT.

The CDR3 spells CASSWLAGGSNEQFF. As DNA, the CDR3 is TGCGCCAGCAGCTGGCTAGCGGGGGGCTCCAATGAGCAGTTCTTC. The chain recombines TRBV5-1 with TRBJ2-1; 11 bases agree with TRBD2. The CDR3 extends over 15 amino acids. Germline trimming cut 3 bases from V and 6 bases from J; bases unmatched to any gene: 5. Germline V gives CDR1 SGHRS, CDR2 YFSETQ.

J is TRBJ2-7 and V is TRBV29-1; D not resolved. The CDR3 runs 13 residues. Germline CDR1 is SQVTM and CDR2 is ANQGSEA. The V and J ends lost 4 bases and 3 bases respectively, with 13 bases between them. CDR3 loop: CSVVGRRNYEQYF. The DNA for the CDR3 is TGCAGCGTTGTGGGCCGAAGAAACTACGAGCAGTACTTC.

This clone was seen only a few times. The V gene is TRBV29-1, the J gene TRBJ2-2; TRBD1 matches at 7 bases. Germline CDR1 and CDR2: SQVTM and ANQGSEA. This CDR3 has 16 residues. After removal of 5 bases from V and 2 bases from J, the junction contained 11 bases not matched to a gene. This CDR3 reads CSVFDPRGYNTGELFF. The CDR3 nucleotides are TGCAGCGTTTTCGACCCCAGGGGGTATAACACCGGGGAGCTGTTTTTT.

Turning to this clone: In the same sample, other DNA sequences code for this CDR3. The chain is built from TRBV20-1 and TRBJ2-7; TRBD1 matches at 10 bases. Germline trimming cut 6 bases from V and 6 bases from J; bases unmatched to any gene: 2. Germline lookup yields CDR1 DFQATT and CDR2 SNEGSKA (reference sequence). The CDR3 sequence is 11 residues long. CDR3 in amino acids: CSARTGGEQYF. CDR3 nucleotide sequence: TGCAGTGCGAGGACAGGGGGCGAGCAGTACTTC.

As concerns this clone: This CDR3 is also generated by other DNA sequences in the sample. The chain carries TRBV29-1 and TRBJ1-5, with 9 bases aligning to TRBD1. V trimming: 4 bases; J trimming: 5 bases; junction bases outside the gene matches: 0. Germline V gene lookup returns CDR1 SQVTM and CDR2 ANQGSEA. The CDR3 length is 12 residues. CDR3 sequence (DNA): TGCAGCGTTGGGACAGGGGATCAGCCCCAGCATTTT. Translation gives CSVGTGDQPQHF. Looking up the rest from reference TRBV29-1 and TRBJ1-5 gives the full variable domain: SAVISQKPSRDICQRGTSLTIQCQVDSQVTMMFWYRQQPGQSLTLIATANQGSEATYESGFVIDKFPISRPNLTFSTLTVSNMSPEDSSIYLCSVGTGDQPQHFGDGTRLSIL.

The rearrangement uses TRBV29-1 and TRBJ2-1; D unclear. The germline V gene encodes CDR1 SQVTM and CDR2 ANQGSEA. V dropped 4 bases and J dropped 7 bases, with 14 bases sitting between them. The length of the CDR3 is 13 residues. The CDR3 loop is CSVAGPNLNEQFF. Written as DNA, the CDR3 is TGCAGCGTTGCTGGTCCTAACCTAAATGAGCAGTTCTTC.

This clone was found a few times. The chain is built from TRBV7-9 and TRBJ2-4; 11 nucleotides match TRBD1. There are 13 residues in the CDR3. Germline trimming cut 5 bases from V and 8 bases from J; bases unmatched to any gene: 2. Germline V gene sequence: CDR1 SEHNR, CDR2 FQNEAQ (reference sequence). CDR3: CASSLGQGDIQYF. In DNA, the CDR3 is TGTGCCAGCAGCCTGGGACAGGGGGACATTCAGTACTTC.

On this clone: In the same sample, other DNA sequences code for this CDR3. CDR3 region: CSARGLYEQYF. CDR3 DNA sequence: TGCAGTGCTAGAGGGCTCTACGAGCAGTACTTC. The rearrangement uses TRBV20-1 and TRBJ2-7, with D uncertain. Trimming cost V 1 base and J 3 bases, with 4 bases left between them. The CDR3 consists of 11 residues. CDR1 is DFQATT, CDR2 SNEGSKA, per germline (reference sequence).

The chain carries TRBV6-6 and TRBJ2-3; possibly TRBD1 for D (5 bases). Germline loops: CDR1 MNHNY, CDR2 SVGAGI (reference sequence). The CDR3 consists of 16 residues. Trimming cost V 5 bases and J 0 bases, with 15 bases left between them. The CDR3 is CASSQNWGTSTDTQYF. The DNA of the CDR3 is TGTGCCAGCAGTCAAAACTGGGGCACCAGCACAGATACGCAGTATTTT.

The chain combines TRBV25-1 with TRBJ2-5; 11 bases line up with TRBD2. The CDR3 runs to 16 residues. V trimming: 4 bases; J trimming: 5 bases; junction bases outside the gene matches: 9. CDR1 MGHDK and CDR2 SYGVNS come from the germline V gene. CDR3 bases: TGTGCCAGCAGTGTCCTGACTAGCGGGGTTACGGAGACCCAGTACTTC. It codes for CASSVLTSGVTETQYF.